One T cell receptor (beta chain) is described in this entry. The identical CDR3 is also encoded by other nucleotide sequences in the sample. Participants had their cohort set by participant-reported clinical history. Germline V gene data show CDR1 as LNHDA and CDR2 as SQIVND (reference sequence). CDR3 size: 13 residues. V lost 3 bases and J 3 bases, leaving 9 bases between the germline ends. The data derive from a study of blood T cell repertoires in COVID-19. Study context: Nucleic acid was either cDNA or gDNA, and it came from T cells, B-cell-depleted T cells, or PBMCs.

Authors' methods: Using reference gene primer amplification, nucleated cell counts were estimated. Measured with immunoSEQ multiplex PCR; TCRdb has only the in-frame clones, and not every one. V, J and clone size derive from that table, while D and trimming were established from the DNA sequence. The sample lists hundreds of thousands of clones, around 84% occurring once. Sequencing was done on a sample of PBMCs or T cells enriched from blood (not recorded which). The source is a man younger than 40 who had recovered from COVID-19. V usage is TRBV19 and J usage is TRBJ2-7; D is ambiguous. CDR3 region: CASSIYPGYEQYF. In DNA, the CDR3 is TGTGCCAGTAGTATTTACCCGGGCTACGAGCAGTACTTC.